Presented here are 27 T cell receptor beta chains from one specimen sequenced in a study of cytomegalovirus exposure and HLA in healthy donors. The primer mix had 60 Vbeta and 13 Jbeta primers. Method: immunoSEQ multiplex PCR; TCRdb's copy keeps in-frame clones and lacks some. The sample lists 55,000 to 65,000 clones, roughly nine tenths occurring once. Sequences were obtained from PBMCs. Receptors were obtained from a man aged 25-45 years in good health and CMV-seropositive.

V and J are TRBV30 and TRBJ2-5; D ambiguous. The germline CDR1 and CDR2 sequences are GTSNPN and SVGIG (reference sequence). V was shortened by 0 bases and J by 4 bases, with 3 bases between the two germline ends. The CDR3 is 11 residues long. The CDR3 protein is CAWSVLETQYF. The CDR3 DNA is TGTGCCTGGAGTGTACTAGAGACCCAGTACTTC. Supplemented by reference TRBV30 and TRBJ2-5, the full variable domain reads SQTIHQWPATLVQPVGSPLSLECTVEGTSNPNLYWYRQAAGRGLQLLFYSVGIGQISSEVPQNLSASRPQDRQFILSSKKLLLSDSGFYLCAWSVLETQYFGPGTRLLVL.

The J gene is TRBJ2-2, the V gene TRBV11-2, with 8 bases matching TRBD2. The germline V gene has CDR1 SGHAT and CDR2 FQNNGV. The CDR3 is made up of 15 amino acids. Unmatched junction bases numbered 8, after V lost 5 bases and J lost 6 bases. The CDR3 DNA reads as TGTGCCAGCAGCACCGGGACTAGAGAGGCCGGGGAGCTGTTTTTT. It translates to CASSTGTREAGELFF.

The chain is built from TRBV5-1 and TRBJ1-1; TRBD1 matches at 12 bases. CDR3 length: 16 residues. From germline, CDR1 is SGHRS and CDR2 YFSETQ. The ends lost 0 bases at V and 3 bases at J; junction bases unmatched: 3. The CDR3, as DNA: TGCGCCAGCAGCTTGGTGGGGACAGGGGGCGACACTGAAGCTTTCTTT. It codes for CASSLVGTGGDTEAFF. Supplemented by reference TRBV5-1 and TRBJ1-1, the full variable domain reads KAGVTQTPRYLIKTRGQQVTLSCSPISGHRSVSWYQQTPGQGLQFLFEYFSETQRNKGNFPGRFSGRQFSNSRSEMNVSTLELGDSALYLCASSLVGTGGDTEAFFGQGTRLTVV.

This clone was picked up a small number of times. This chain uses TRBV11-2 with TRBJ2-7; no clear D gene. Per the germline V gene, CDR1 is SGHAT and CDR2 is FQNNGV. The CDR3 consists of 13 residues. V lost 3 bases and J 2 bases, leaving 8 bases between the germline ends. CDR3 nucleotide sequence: TGTGCCAGCAGCTTGGGCAGAACCTACGAGCAGTACTTC. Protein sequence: CASSLGRTYEQYF.

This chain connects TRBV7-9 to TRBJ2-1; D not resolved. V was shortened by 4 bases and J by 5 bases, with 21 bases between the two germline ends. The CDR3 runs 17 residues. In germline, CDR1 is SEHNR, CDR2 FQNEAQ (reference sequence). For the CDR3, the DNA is TGTGCCAGCAGCTCACCATATATGCTGTGGGCGAACAATGAGCAGTTCTTC. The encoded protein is CASSSPYMLWANNEQFF.

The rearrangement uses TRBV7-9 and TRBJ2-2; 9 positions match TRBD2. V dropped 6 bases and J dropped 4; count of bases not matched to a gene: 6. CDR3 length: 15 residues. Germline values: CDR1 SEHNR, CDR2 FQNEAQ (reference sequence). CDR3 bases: TGTGCCAGCAGTCTTAGCGGGAGTGTCACCGGGGAGCTGTTTTTT. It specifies CASSLSGSVTGELFF.

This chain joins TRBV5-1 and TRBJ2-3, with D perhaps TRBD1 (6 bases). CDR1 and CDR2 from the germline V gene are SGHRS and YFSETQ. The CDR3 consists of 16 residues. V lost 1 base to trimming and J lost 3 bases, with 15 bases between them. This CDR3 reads CASSLPPTGFTDTQYF. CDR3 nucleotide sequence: TGCGCCAGCAGCTTGCCCCCGACAGGTTTTACAGATACGCAGTATTTT.

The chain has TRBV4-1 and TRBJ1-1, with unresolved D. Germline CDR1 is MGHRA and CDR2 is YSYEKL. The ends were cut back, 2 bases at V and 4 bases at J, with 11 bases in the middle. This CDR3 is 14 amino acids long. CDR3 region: CASSQHYSGTEAFF. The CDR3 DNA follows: TGCGCCAGCAGCCAACATTACTCAGGCACTGAAGCTTTCTTT.

The CDR3 sequence is CASSPRPGRGSEQYF. In DNA form, the CDR3 reads TGTGCCAGCTCACCACGGCCCGGAAGAGGCAGCGAGCAGTACTTC. The V and J genes are TRBV18 and TRBJ2-5; D call uncertain. The DNA end is a closer match to TRBJ2-7, so the J assignment may be wrong. Germline V gene lookup returns CDR1 KGHSH and CDR2 LQKENI. The length of the CDR3 is 15 residues.

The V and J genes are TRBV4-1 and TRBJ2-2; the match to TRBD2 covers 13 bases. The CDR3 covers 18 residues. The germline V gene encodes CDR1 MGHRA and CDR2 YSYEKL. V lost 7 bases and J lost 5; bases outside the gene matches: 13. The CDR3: CASNRLGLAGKGTGELFF. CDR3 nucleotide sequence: TGCGCCAGCAACCGGTTGGGACTAGCGGGAAAGGGGACCGGGGAGCTGTTTTTT.

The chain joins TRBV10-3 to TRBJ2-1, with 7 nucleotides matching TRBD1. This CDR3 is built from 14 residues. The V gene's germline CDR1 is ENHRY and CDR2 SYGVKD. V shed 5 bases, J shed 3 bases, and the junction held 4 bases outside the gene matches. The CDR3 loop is CAISQQGNYNEQFF. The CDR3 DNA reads TGTGCCATCAGTCAACAGGGGAACTACAATGAGCAGTTCTTC.

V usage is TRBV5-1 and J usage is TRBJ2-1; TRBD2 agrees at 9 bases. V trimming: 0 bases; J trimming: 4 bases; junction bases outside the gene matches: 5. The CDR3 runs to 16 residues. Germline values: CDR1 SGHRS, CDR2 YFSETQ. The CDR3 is CASSLVTGLAYNEQFF. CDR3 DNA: TGCGCCAGCAGCTTGGTTACGGGACTAGCATACAATGAGCAGTTCTTC. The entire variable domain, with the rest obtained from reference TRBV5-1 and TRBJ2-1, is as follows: KAGVTQTPRYLIKTRGQQVTLSCSPISGHRSVSWYQQTPGQGLQFLFEYFSETQRNKGNFPGRFSGRQFSNSRSEMNVSTLELGDSALYLCASSLVTGLAYNEQFFGPGTRLTVL.

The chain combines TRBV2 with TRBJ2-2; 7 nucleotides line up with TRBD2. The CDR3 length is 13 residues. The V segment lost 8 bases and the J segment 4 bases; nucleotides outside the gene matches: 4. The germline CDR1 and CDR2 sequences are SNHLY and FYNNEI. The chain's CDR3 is CASWEGTTGELFF. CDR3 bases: TGTGCCAGCTGGGAGGGAACCACCGGGGAGCTGTTTTTT.

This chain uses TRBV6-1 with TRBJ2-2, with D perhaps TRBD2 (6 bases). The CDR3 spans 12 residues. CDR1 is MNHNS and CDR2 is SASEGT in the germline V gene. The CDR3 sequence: CAFRGIPGELFF. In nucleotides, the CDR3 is TGTGCTTTTCGGGGGATCCCCGGGGAGCTGTTTTTT.

The DNA for the CDR3 is TGTGCCAGCAGACTAGCGACAGAACAGTTCTTC. Translation: CASRLATEQFF. The rearrangement joins TRBV2 to TRBJ2-1; TRBD2 matches at 7 bases. Germline trimming cut 6 bases from V and 13 bases from J; bases unmatched to any gene: 6. Germline values: CDR1 SNHLY, CDR2 FYNNEI. The CDR3 has 11 residues.

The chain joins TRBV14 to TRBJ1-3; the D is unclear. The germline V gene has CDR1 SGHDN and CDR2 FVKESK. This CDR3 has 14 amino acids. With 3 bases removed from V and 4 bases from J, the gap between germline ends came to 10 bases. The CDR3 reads CASSQTGLGNTIYF. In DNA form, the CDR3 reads TGTGCCAGCAGCCAGACCGGACTCGGAAACACCATATATTTT.

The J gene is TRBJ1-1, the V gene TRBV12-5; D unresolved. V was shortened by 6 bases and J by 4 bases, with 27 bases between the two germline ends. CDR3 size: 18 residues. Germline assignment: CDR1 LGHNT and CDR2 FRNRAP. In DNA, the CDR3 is TGTGCTAGTGGCCAGGTACGATATGTTAGGGTGACTAGCACTGAAGCTTTCTTT. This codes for CASGQVRYVRVTSTEAFF.

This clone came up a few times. CDR3 DNA sequence: TGTGCCACCACACTCCCCGGGACAGGGACCTACGAGCAGTACTTC. It is translated as CATTLPGTGTYEQYF. This chain links TRBV6-5 with TRBJ2-7, with 9 bases fitting TRBD1. CDR3 length: 15 amino acids. Germline V gene lookup returns CDR1 MNHEY and CDR2 SVGAGI. V trimming: 10 bases; J trimming: 2 bases; junction bases outside the gene matches: 12.

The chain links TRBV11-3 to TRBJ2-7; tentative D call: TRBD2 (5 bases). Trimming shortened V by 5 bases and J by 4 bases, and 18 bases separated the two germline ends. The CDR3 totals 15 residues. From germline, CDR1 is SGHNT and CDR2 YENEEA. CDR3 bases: TGTGCCAGCAGCCGAGGCGGGTTCACACCATACGAGCAGTACTTC. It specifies CASSRGGFTPYEQYF.

The CDR3 spells CASKGAELYEQYF. CDR3 bases: TGTGCCAGCAAGGGAGCGGAGTTATACGAGCAGTACTTC. The gene calls are TRBV2 and TRBJ2-7, with TRBD2 as a possible D gene (5 bases). Trimming took 7 bases from V and 4 from J, leaving 14 bases between them. This CDR3 is built from 13 residues. CDR1 and CDR2 (germline): SNHLY, FYNNEI.

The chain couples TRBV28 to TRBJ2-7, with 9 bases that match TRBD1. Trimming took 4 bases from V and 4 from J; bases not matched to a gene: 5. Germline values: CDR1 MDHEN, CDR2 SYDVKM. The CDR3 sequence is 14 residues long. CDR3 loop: CASSWDRARYEQYF. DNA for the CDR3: TGTGCCAGCAGTTGGGACAGGGCGAGGTACGAGCAGTACTTC.

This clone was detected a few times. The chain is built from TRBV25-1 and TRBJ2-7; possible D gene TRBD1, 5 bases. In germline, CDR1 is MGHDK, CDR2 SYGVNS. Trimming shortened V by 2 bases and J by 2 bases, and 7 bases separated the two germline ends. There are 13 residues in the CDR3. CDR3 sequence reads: CASSEGHPYEQYF. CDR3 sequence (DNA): TGTGCCAGCAGTGAAGGACACCCCTACGAGCAGTACTTC.

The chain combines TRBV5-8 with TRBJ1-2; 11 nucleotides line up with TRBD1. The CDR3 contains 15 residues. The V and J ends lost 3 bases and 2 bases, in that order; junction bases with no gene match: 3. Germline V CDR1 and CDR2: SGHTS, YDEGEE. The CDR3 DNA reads TGTGCCAGCAGCTGGGGGACAGGGGGGAACTATGGCTACACCTTC. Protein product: CASSWGTGGNYGYTF.

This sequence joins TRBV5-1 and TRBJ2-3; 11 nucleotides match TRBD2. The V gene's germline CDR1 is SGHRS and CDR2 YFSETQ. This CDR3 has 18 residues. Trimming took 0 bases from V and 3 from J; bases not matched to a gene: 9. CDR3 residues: CASSLGLAGGILTDTQYF. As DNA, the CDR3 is TGCGCCAGCAGCTTGGGGCTAGCGGGAGGAATTTTGACAGATACGCAGTATTTT.

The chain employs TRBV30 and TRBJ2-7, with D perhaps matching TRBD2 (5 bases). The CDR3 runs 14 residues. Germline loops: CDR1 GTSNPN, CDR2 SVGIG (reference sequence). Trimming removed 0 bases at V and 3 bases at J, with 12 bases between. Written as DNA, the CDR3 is TGTGCCTGGAGTGTCTTTGTCGGGGACTACGAGCAGTACTTC. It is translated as CAWSVFVGDYEQYF. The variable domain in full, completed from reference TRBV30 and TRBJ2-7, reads SQTIHQWPATLVQPVGSPLSLECTVEGTSNPNLYWYRQAAGRGLQLLFYSVGIGQISSEVPQNLSASRPQDRQFILSSKKLLLSDSGFYLCAWSVFVGDYEQYFGPGTRLTVT.

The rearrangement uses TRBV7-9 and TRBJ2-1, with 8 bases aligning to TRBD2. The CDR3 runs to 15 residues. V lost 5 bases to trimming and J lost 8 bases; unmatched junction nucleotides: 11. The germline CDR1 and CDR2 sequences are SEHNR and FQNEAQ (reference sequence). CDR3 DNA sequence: TGTGCCAGCAGCCCAGCGGCGGGAGGAGGGGATGAGCAGTTCTTC. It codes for CASSPAAGGGDEQFF.

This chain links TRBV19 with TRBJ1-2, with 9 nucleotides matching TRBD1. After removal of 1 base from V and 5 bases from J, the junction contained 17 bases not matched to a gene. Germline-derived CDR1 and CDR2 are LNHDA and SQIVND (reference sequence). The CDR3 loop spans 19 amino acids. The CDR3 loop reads CASSIVGPGQGGTNYGYTF. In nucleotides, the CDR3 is TGTGCCAGTAGTATAGTCGGTCCGGGACAGGGAGGAACCAATTATGGCTACACCTTC.